This T cell receptor (beta chain) was documented in a study of T cell responses to AZD1222 COVID-19 vaccine. V dropped 7 bases and J dropped 3; count of bases not matched to a gene: 12. The CDR3 loop spans 16 amino acids. The germline V gene encodes CDR1 MNHEY and CDR2 SMNVEV (reference sequence). Only in-frame clones appear in the TCRdb table, and some are missing; sequencing was by immunoSEQ multiplex PCR. The sample has 150,000 to 200,000 clones, around 93% seen once. The rearrangement joins TRBV27 to TRBJ1-1, with 9 bases identical to TRBD1. This TCR came from an adult in good health. The sample here was peripheral blood, taken on day 0 of AZD1222 vaccination. The DNA for the CDR3 is TGTGCCAGCATTAAAACGGGACAGGGCGATTACACTGAAGCTTTCTTT. Encoded protein: CASIKTGQGDYTEAFF.